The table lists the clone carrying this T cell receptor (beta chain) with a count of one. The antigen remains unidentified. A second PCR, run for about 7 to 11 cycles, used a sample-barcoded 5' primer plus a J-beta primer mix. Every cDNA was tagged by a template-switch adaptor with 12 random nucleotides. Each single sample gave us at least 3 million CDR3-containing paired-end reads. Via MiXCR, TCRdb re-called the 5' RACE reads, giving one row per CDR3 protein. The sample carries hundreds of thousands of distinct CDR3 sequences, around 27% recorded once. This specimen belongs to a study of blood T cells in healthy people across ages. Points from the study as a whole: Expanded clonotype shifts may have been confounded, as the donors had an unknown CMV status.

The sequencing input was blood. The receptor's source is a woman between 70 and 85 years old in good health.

The DNA for the CDR3 is TGCAGTGTTTGGAAGCAGAATCAAGAGACCCAGTACTTC. Its translation: CSVWKQNQETQYF. The gene calls are TRBV20-1 and TRBJ2-5, with D unresolved. V dropped 7 bases and J dropped 2 bases, with 14 bases sitting between them. This CDR3 is built from 13 residues. Germline-derived CDR1 and CDR2 are DFQATT and SNEGSKA (reference sequence).